This entry concerns a single T cell receptor (beta chain). This sample is part of a study of T cells in localized non-small cell lung cancer. The CDR3 has 14 residues. V lost 1 base to trimming and J lost 12 bases, with 15 bases between them. In germline, CDR1 is LNHNV, CDR2 YYDKDF (reference sequence). Assay: immunoSEQ multiplex PCR; the TCRdb copy retains only in-frame clones and omits some. The profile covers more than 2,500 clones, with 36% appearing a single time and roughly 20% taken by the ten largest. This specimen consisted of lung tumor tissue, obtained before any cancer treatment. The chain has TRBV15 and TRBJ1-4; D call uncertain. The sequence was collected from a male donor at least 60 years old with stage I squamous cell lung carcinoma. This chain's CDR3 is CATSRGAVPYELFF. In nucleotides, the CDR3 is TGTGCCACCAGCAGAGGAGCGGTCCCCTACGAACTGTTTTTT.